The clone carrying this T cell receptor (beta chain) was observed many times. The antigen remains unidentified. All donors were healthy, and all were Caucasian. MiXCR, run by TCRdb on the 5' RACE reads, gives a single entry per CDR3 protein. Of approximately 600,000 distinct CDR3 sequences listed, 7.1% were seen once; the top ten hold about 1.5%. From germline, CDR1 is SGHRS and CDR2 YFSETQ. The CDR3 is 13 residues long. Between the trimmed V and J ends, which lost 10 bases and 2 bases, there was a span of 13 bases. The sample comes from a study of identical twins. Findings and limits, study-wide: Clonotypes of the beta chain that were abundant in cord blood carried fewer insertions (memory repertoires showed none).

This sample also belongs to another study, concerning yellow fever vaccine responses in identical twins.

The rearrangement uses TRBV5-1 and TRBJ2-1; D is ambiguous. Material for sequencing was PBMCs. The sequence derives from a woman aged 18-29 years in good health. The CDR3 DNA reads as TGCGCCTCGAGTGACACCACCTACAATGAGCAGTTCTTC. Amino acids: CASSDTTYNEQFF.